A single sample gave rise to the 26 T cell receptor beta chains below, sequenced in a study of a mutant IDH1 vaccine in newly diagnosed glioma. The repertoire was sequenced with immunoSEQ multiplex PCR; TCRdb's copy has only in-frame clones and lacks some. The sample has fewer than 35,000 clones, over 65% seen once. Regarding time point: week 35, safety follow-up. Vaccination comprised doses that each held 300 ug of mutant IDH1 20-mer peptide, plus topical imiquimod. No antigens are known for them. The source material was PBMCs, sampled from a glioma patient whose treatment included an IDH1 peptide vaccine. These TCRs come from a young man with glioma.

The V and J genes are TRBV5-1 and TRBJ2-7, with D tentatively TRBD2 (5 bases). The CDR3 spans 15 residues. The germline V gene has CDR1 SGHRS and CDR2 YFSETQ. Trimming cost V 6 bases and J 3 bases, with 19 bases left between them. The CDR3 protein is CASTVEGGRFYEQYF. DNA for the CDR3: TGCGCCAGCACCGTTGAGGGTGGGAGATTCTACGAGCAGTACTTC.

This clone has only one observation. This rearrangement joins TRBV5-1 to TRBJ2-1, with D perhaps assigned TRBD1 or TRBD2 (5 bases each). The CDR3 contains 16 residues. CDR1 is SGHRS, CDR2 YFSETQ, per germline. V lost 0 bases and J 9 bases, leaving 19 bases between the germline ends. Here the CDR3 reads CASSLASGTSWGEQFF. CDR3 DNA sequence: TGCGCCAGCAGCTTGGCATCCGGGACGTCTTGGGGTGAGCAGTTCTTC. Combining the CDR3 with reference TRBV5-1 and TRBJ2-1 gives the whole variable domain KAGVTQTPRYLIKTRGQQVTLSCSPISGHRSVSWYQQTPGQGLQFLFEYFSETQRNKGNFPGRFSGRQFSNSRSEMNVSTLELGDSALYLCASSLASGTSWGEQFFGPGTRLTVL.

This clone was counted only a few times. The CDR3 DNA is TGTGCCAGCAGCTTCCCCAGCACCGGAAACACCATATATTTT. This encodes CASSFPSTGNTIYF. J is TRBJ1-3 and V is TRBV7-6; the D is unclear. The germline CDR1 and CDR2 sequences are SGHVS and FNYEAQ. The CDR3 runs 14 residues. V dropped 3 bases and J dropped 4 bases, with 10 bases sitting between them.

This chain joins TRBV7-8 and TRBJ2-5; 8 positions match TRBD2. The CDR3 is made up of 15 amino acids. Germline V gene sequence: CDR1 SGHVS, CDR2 FQNEAQ. J gave up 2 bases and V 6 bases, and 8 bases lay outside the gene matches. This CDR3 is CASRGPGLVQETQYF. The CDR3 DNA follows: TGTGCCAGCAGGGGACCGGGACTAGTACAAGAGACCCAGTACTTC.

V usage is TRBV5-4 and J usage is TRBJ1-5; perhaps TRBD1 as D (5 bases). Germline V lookup: CDR1 SGHNT, CDR2 YYREEE (reference sequence). CDR3 length: 15 residues. V lost 3 bases and J 0 bases, leaving 10 bases between the germline ends. The CDR3 spells CASSSGTHSNQPQHF. CDR3 coding DNA: TGTGCCAGCAGCTCAGGGACTCATAGCAATCAGCCCCAGCATTTT.

CDR3 sequence: CASSRTSLEGETQYF. The CDR3 bases are TGCGCCAGCAGCCGTACTTCCTTGGAGGGCGAGACCCAGTACTTC. V and J are TRBV4-1 and TRBJ2-5, with D possibly TRBD2 on 6 matching bases. This CDR3 region has 15 residues. Germline CDR1 is MGHRA and CDR2 is YSYEKL. Trimming removed 4 bases from V and 5 bases from J, with 17 bases in between.

The genes are TRBV29-1 and TRBJ1-2; D uncertain. Trimming cost V 7 bases and J 4 bases, with 13 bases left between them. Germline assignment: CDR1 SQVTM and CDR2 ANQGSEA. CDR3 length: 12 residues. Written as DNA, the CDR3 is TGCAGCGCCCAAGGAGCGGGCTATGGCTACACCTTC. This encodes CSAQGAGYGYTF.

Only a few counts were recorded for this clone. The rearrangement links TRBV7-9 to TRBJ1-1; D gene unclear. In germline, CDR1 is SEHNR, CDR2 FQNEAQ (reference sequence). The CDR3 contains 14 residues. The ends were cut back, 7 bases at V and 0 bases at J, with 12 bases in the middle. DNA of the CDR3: TGTGCCAGCATCAAACACGAATTGAACACTGAAGCTTTCTTT. This codes for CASIKHELNTEAFF.

This sequence joins TRBV5-1 and TRBJ2-1; 7 bases line up with TRBD2. From germline, CDR1 is SGHRS and CDR2 YFSETQ. This CDR3 has 15 residues. Trimming cost V 4 bases and J 9 bases; bases outside gene matches: 13. The chain's CDR3 is CASSQGLGATGEQFF. In DNA form, the CDR3 reads TGCGCCAGCAGCCAAGGACTAGGGGCAACGGGTGAGCAGTTCTTC.

The V gene is TRBV4-1, the J gene TRBJ1-1; 9 nucleotides agree with TRBD1. V lost 3 bases to trimming and J lost 3 bases; unmatched junction nucleotides: 11. Germline CDR1 and CDR2: MGHRA and YSYEKL. CDR3 size: 17 residues. The DNA for the CDR3 is TGCGCCAGCAGCCACCCCCGGGACAGGGCCCTTTACACTGAAGCTTTCTTT. Its protein product is CASSHPRDRALYTEAFF.

This chain links TRBV5-6 with TRBJ1-4, with 9 bases matching TRBD1. J was trimmed by 4 bases and V by 4 bases; bases with no gene match: 5. CDR1 is SGHDT, CDR2 YYEEEE, per germline. CDR3 length equals 15 residues. The CDR3 sequence: CASSETGGINEKLFF. In DNA form, the CDR3 reads TGTGCCAGCAGCGAGACAGGGGGGATTAATGAAAAACTGTTTTTT.

The chain has TRBV6-5 and TRBJ2-5; TRBD2 aligns across 8 bases. Per germline, CDR1 MNHEY and CDR2 SVGAGI. The length of the CDR3 is 12 residues. Trimming took 10 bases from V and 5 from J; bases not matched to a gene: 6. DNA for the CDR3: TGTGCCACCGAGACTAGCGCGGAGACCCAGTACTTC. This gives the protein CATETSAETQYF.

V usage is TRBV6-6 and J usage is TRBJ1-5; D gene ambiguous. V dropped 6 bases and J dropped 6 bases, with 9 bases sitting between them. This CDR3 comprises 12 residues. Germline V gives CDR1 MNHNY, CDR2 SVGAGI (reference sequence). The CDR3 is CASRFMGQPQHF. The DNA of the CDR3 is TGTGCCAGCAGATTCATGGGTCAGCCCCAGCATTTT.

This clone came up once. This chain uses TRBV4-1 with TRBJ2-3, with a weak D call TRBD1 (7 bases). The CDR3 covers 15 residues. Germline-derived CDR1 and CDR2 are MGHRA and YSYEKL. The ends were cut back, 4 bases at V and 2 bases at J, with 13 bases in the middle. In DNA, the CDR3 is TGCGCCAGCAGCCTGGCGGGGACAGACACAGATACGCAGTATTTT. This sequence encodes CASSLAGTDTDTQYF.

The V and J genes are TRBV5-6 and TRBJ1-4; 10 bases match TRBD1. The trim removed 4 bases at V and 6 bases at J, leaving 6 bases unmatched. The CDR3 is 15 amino acids. The germline V gene encodes CDR1 SGHDT and CDR2 YYEEEE. In DNA, the CDR3 is TGTGCCAGCAGCCCAGCCGGGACAGGGGATGAAAAACTGTTTTTT. Encoded protein: CASSPAGTGDEKLFF.

The chain is built from TRBV15 and TRBJ1-2; D is possibly TRBD1 (6 bases). Trimming pared 4 bases from V and 6 bases from J, leaving 15 bases between. This CDR3 has 14 amino acids. Germline-derived CDR1 and CDR2 are LNHNV and YYDKDF (reference sequence). The CDR3 here is CATSTRTAIDGYTF. The CDR3 DNA is TGTGCCACCAGCACCCGGACAGCCATCGATGGCTACACCTTC.

This chain connects TRBV14 to TRBJ2-7; the D gene is possibly TRBD2 (7 bases). The CDR3 sequence is 16 residues long. Germline V gene sequence: CDR1 SGHDN, CDR2 FVKESK. The V end lost 4 bases, the J end lost 2 bases, and 18 bases lay between the germline ends. As DNA, the CDR3 is TGTGCCAGCAGCCTCCTAATGGGAGGGGGAGCCTACGAGCAGTACTTC. Encoded protein: CASSLLMGGGAYEQYF. Combining the CDR3 with reference TRBV14 and TRBJ2-7 gives the whole variable domain EAGVTQFPSHSVIEKGQTVTLRCDPISGHDNLYWYRRVMGKEIKFLLHFVKESKQDESGMPNNRFLAERTGGTYSTLKVQPAELEDSGVYFCASSLLMGGGAYEQYFGPGTRLTVT.

The CDR3 DNA reads as TGTGCCAGCAGCTTAGCCGGGACTCCGAACTATGGCTACACCTTC. Its translation: CASSLAGTPNYGYTF. The genes are TRBV7-9 and TRBJ1-2; maybe TRBD1 (5 bases). Looked up from germline, CDR1 is SEHNR and CDR2 is FQNEAQ (reference sequence). Trimming pared 0 bases from V and 2 bases from J, leaving 10 bases between. This CDR3 is 15 amino acids long. Full variable domain (outside the CDR3, taken from reference TRBV7-9 and TRBJ1-2): DTGVSQNPRHKITKRGQNVTFRCDPISEHNRLYWYRQTLGQGPEFLTYFQNEAQLEKSRLLSDRFSAERPKGSFSTLEIQRTEQGDSAMYLCASSLAGTPNYGYTFGSGTRLTVV.

The V gene is TRBV5-1, the J gene TRBJ1-1; 7 bases match TRBD1. V shed 2 bases, J shed 7 bases, and the junction held 5 bases outside the gene matches. Germline-derived CDR1 and CDR2 are SGHRS and YFSETQ. The CDR3 has 13 amino acids. The DNA for the CDR3 is TGCGCCAGCAGCTTAGGAGGGGGCCTTGAAGCTTTCTTT. This translates into CASSLGGGLEAFF.

The V and J genes are TRBV6-5 and TRBJ1-2, with 7 bases lining up with TRBD1. Germline lookup yields CDR1 MNHEY and CDR2 SVGAGI. With 5 bases clipped from V and 7 bases from J, the junction kept 10 bases outside the gene matches. The CDR3 is made up of 14 amino acids. The CDR3: CASSTPTGSFGYTF. CDR3 DNA: TGTGCCAGCAGTACCCCGACAGGGTCGTTTGGCTACACCTTC.

The V gene is TRBV7-6, the J gene TRBJ2-2; TRBD1 aligns across 8 bases. The V and J ends lost 4 bases and 6 bases, in that order; junction bases with no gene match: 4. CDR1 and CDR2 from the germline V gene are SGHVS and FNYEAQ. The CDR3 has 14 residues. The CDR3 spells CASSSPDRAGELFF. The CDR3 DNA reads as TGTGCCAGCAGCTCCCCGGACAGGGCCGGGGAGCTGTTTTTT.

CDR3 amino acids: CASSLDTSGINQETQYF. DNA for the CDR3: TGCGCCAGCAGCTTGGATACTAGCGGGATTAACCAAGAGACCCAGTACTTC. The rearrangement links TRBV5-1 to TRBJ2-5; 10 bases are a match to TRBD2. The CDR3 length is 17 residues. The V segment lost 0 bases and the J segment 0 bases; nucleotides outside the gene matches: 5. Germline V gives CDR1 SGHRS, CDR2 YFSETQ.

This chain uses TRBV5-1 with TRBJ2-7, with TRBD2 matching over 9 bases. This CDR3 is 14 amino acids long. Germline CDR1 reads SGHRS; CDR2 reads YFSETQ. V dropped 3 bases and J dropped 2; count of bases not matched to a gene: 3. The CDR3 here is CASSSGTSTYEQYF. The CDR3 DNA is TGCGCCAGCAGCTCCGGGACTAGCACCTACGAGCAGTACTTC.

The chain joins TRBV6-5 to TRBJ2-7, with D maybe TRBD2 (5 bases). In germline, CDR1 is MNHEY, CDR2 SVGAGI. Trimming pared 4 bases from V and 4 bases from J, leaving 14 bases between. The CDR3 loop spans 14 amino acids. CDR3 amino acids: CASSSTGPGYEQYF. The CDR3 DNA is TGTGCCAGCAGTTCGACTGGCCCGGGATACGAGCAGTACTTC.

This chain connects TRBV5-8 to TRBJ2-5; D possibly uses TRBD1 or TRBD2 (5 bases each). CDR3 length: 15 amino acids. Trimming took 3 bases from V and 2 from J, leaving 14 bases between them. The germline CDR1 and CDR2 sequences are SGHTS and YDEGEE. The CDR3 region is CASSWWNEGQETQYF. In nucleotides, the CDR3 is TGTGCCAGCAGCTGGTGGAATGAGGGGCAAGAGACCCAGTACTTC.

The chain employs TRBV5-1 and TRBJ2-5; D unresolved. Trimming removed 2 bases at V and 5 bases at J, with 22 bases between. Looked up from germline, CDR1 is SGHRS and CDR2 is YFSETQ. There are 17 residues in the CDR3. CDR3 DNA sequence: TGCGCCAGCAGCTTAATGGGATCAAAGACCCCATGGGAGACCCAGTACTTC. Translation: CASSLMGSKTPWETQYF. The entire variable domain, with the rest obtained from reference TRBV5-1 and TRBJ2-5, is as follows: KAGVTQTPRYLIKTRGQQVTLSCSPISGHRSVSWYQQTPGQGLQFLFEYFSETQRNKGNFPGRFSGRQFSNSRSEMNVSTLELGDSALYLCASSLMGSKTPWETQYFGPGTRLLVL.